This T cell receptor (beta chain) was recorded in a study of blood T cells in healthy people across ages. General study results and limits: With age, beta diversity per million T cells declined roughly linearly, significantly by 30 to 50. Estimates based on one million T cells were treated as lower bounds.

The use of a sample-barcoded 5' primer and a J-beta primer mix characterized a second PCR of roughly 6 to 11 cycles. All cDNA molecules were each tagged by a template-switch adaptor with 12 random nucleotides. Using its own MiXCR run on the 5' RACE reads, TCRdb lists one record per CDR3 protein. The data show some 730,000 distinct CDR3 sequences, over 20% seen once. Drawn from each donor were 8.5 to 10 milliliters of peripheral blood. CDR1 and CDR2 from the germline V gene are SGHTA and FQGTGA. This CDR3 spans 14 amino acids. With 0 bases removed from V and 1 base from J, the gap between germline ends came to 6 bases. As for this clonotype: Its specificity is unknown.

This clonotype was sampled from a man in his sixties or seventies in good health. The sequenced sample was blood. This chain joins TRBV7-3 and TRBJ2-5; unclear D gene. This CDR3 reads CASSLTSTQETQYF. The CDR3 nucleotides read TGTGCCAGCAGCTTAACTTCAACCCAAGAGACCCAGTACTTC.